This TCR beta chain was found in a study of Ad26.COV2.S vaccination and SARS-CoV-2 variants. The germline gives CDR1 GTSNPN, CDR2 SVGIG (reference sequence). Losses at the gene ends were 5 bases for V and 2 bases for J; bases not matched to a gene: 3. The CDR3 length is 13 residues. Profiled with immunoSEQ multiplex PCR; TCRdb holds only in-frame clones, not every one. The profile shows roughly 100,000 clones, over 60% of them singletons. Regarding this clone: Its antigen is unknown.

Study results and caveats: Participants given vaccine showed non-spike TCR breadth similar to that of placebo recipients. The TCR breadth and depth analyses may have produced an underestimate of total T cell responses. Vaccinees reportedly had broad spike-specific CD8+ and CD4+ T cell responses. Greater spike-specific TCR breadth was seen in vaccine recipients than in placebo recipients.

The starting material was peripheral blood, obtained after recovery from COVID-19. The receptor's source is a human donor who had recovered from COVID-19. The rearrangement joins TRBV30 to TRBJ2-5; 9 bases map to TRBD1. The CDR3: CAWAGTGQETQYF. CDR3 nucleotide sequence: TGTGCCTGGGCCGGGACAGGGCAAGAGACCCAGTACTTC.